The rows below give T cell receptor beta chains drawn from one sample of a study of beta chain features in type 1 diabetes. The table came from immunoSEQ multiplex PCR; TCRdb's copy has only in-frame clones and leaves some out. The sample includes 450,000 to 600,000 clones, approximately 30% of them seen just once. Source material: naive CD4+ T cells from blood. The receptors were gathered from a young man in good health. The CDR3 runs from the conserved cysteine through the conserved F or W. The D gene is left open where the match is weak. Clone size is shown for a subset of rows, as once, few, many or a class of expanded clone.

DNA: TGTGCCAGCAGCGTAGGCGGAGATGGCCTAGGAGAGACCCAGTACTTC
CDR3: CASSVGGDGLGETQYF
J: TRBJ2-5
V: TRBV9
D: NA
length: 16
size: few

DNA: TGCAGCGTTGACGGGGGAAGTAAAGCGGGAACGTCGAATGAGCAGTTCTTC
CDR3: CSVDGGSKAGTSNEQFF
J: TRBJ2-1
V: TRBV29-1
D: TRBD2
length: 17
size: few

DNA: TGTGCCTGGAGTCGCGACAGGGGCTCCTACGAGCAGTACTTC
CDR3: CAWSRDRGSYEQYF
J: TRBJ2-7
V: TRBV30
D: TRBD1
length: 14
size: NA

DNA: TGTGCCAGCAGTGACCGCACACAGGGTGGAAGTTTTTTT
CDR3: CASSDRTQGGSFF
J: TRBJ1-4
V: TRBV25-1
D: NA
length: 13
size: few

DNA: TGCAGCGCCGGGAGTGGGGAAAAACTGTTTTTT
CDR3: CSAGSGEKLFF
J: TRBJ1-4
V: TRBV29-1
D: NA
length: 11
size: few

DNA: TGTGCCAGCAGCTTAGCGGGCAGGGGTTACAATGAGCAGTTCTTC
CDR3: CASSLAGRGYNEQFF
J: TRBJ2-1
V: TRBV7-8
D: NA
length: 15
size: few

DNA: TGTGCCTGGAGTGGGCAGTCTGGAGGCTACACCTTC
CDR3: CAWSGQSGGYTF
J: TRBJ1-2
V: TRBV30
D: NA
length: 12
size: NA

DNA: TGTGCCAGCAGTTTCAGGGGTGAGCAGTTCTTC
CDR3: CASSFRGEQFF
J: TRBJ2-1
V: TRBV28
D: NA
length: 11
size: NA

DNA: TGTGCCAGTAGTAAGTCCCCCCTAAGCGGCTCCTACAATGAGCAGTTCTTC
CDR3: CASSKSPLSGSYNEQFF
J: TRBJ2-1
V: TRBV19
D: NA
length: 17
size: NA

DNA: TGCGCCAGCAGCTTGGAAGCGGGCCTACCGGGGAACACCGGGGAGCTGTTTTTT
CDR3: CASSLEAGLPGNTGELFF
J: TRBJ2-2
V: TRBV5-1
D: NA
length: 18
size: NA

DNA: TGTGCCAGCAGCGCGGACTACCGCACAGATACGCAGTATTTT
CDR3: CASSADYRTDTQYF
J: TRBJ2-3
V: TRBV9
D: NA
length: 14
size: NA

DNA: TGCGCCAGCAGCCAATCAAACCTGGGACAGGGGAGAGACGAGCAGTACTTC
CDR3: CASSQSNLGQGRDEQYF
J: TRBJ2-7
V: TRBV4-1
D: TRBD1
length: 17
size: few

DNA: TGTGCCAGCAGCTGGAAGGGCTCAGAGACGCACAATGAGCAGTTCTTC
CDR3: CASSWKGSETHNEQFF
J: TRBJ2-1
V: TRBV7-3
D: NA
length: 16
size: NA

DNA: TGCGCCAGCAGCTTCCAACAACAACTAGCGGGAGCCGTCTACGAGCAGTACTTC
CDR3: CASSFQQQLAGAVYEQYF
J: TRBJ2-7
V: TRBV5-1
D: TRBD2
length: 18
size: NA